One sample yielded the 23 T cell receptor beta chains listed below, sequenced in a study of identical twins. In TCRdb, the 5' RACE reads were re-called with MiXCR into one record per CDR3 protein. Of about 100,000 distinct CDR3 sequences in the sample, 4.5% to 6.5% are singletons; the top ten hold 10% to 15%. The specimen was memory T cells sorted from blood. These TCRs come from a woman in her forties or fifties in good health.

This clonotype was picked up many times. This rearrangement joins TRBV5-1 to TRBJ2-5; TRBD1 aligns across 8 bases. The germline gives CDR1 SGHRS, CDR2 YFSETQ. This CDR3 is built from 15 residues. The junction had 6 bases not matched to a gene; V was cut back by 4 bases and J by 1 base. The CDR3 spells CASSLGQGPQETQYF. The CDR3, as DNA: TGCGCCAGCAGCCTCGGACAGGGCCCCCAAGAGACCCAGTACTTC.

This clonotype was counted a few times. The J gene is TRBJ2-3, the V gene TRBV5-6, with unresolved D. Germline lookup yields CDR1 SGHDT and CDR2 YYEEEE. This CDR3 region has 14 residues. Trimming stripped 7 bases from V and 3 bases from J, with 15 bases between. The CDR3 protein is CASRGSGETDTQYF. CDR3 bases: TGTGCCAGCCGTGGTTCAGGAGAGACAGATACGCAGTATTTT. The full variable domain, its missing parts supplied by reference TRBV5-6 and TRBJ2-3, is DAGVTQSPTHLIKTRGQQVTLRCSPKSGHDTVSWYQQALGQGPQFIFQYYEEEERQRGNFPDRFSGHQFPNYSSELNVNALLLGDSALYLCASRGSGETDTQYFGPGTRLTVL.

This clonotype was seen repeatedly, ten times or more. CDR3 sequence reads: CASSLETRSGNEQFF. The CDR3 bases are TGTGCCAGCAGCTTGGAGACTAGGTCGGGGAATGAGCAGTTCTTC. The rearrangement links TRBV7-6 to TRBJ2-1; perhaps TRBD2 as D (6 bases). Germline lookup yields CDR1 SGHVS and CDR2 FNYEAQ. V was shortened by 3 bases and J by 7 bases, with 16 bases between the two germline ends. The length of the CDR3 is 15 residues.

This clonotype was seen many times. The rearrangement joins TRBV19 to TRBJ1-3; D gene uncertain. Per the germline V gene, CDR1 is LNHDA and CDR2 is SQIVND (reference sequence). The CDR3 runs to 14 residues. Trimming took 6 bases from V and 0 from J, leaving 9 bases between them. CDR3 residues: CASRGPHSGNTIYF. DNA for the CDR3: TGTGCCAGTAGAGGACCGCACTCTGGAAACACCATATATTTT.

The table lists this clonotype with many counts. The chain links TRBV12-3 or TRBV12-4 to TRBJ2-1; possibly TRBD2 for D (6 bases). CDR3 size: 13 residues. V was pared by 8 bases and J by 12 bases, with 20 bases between. CDR3 DNA: TGTGCCAGCCGGCACCCCAAGTTGGGAGGGCAGTTCTTC. It specifies CASRHPKLGGQFF.

This clonotype was seen repeatedly, ten times or more. This CDR3 reads CASSLGGGPGGYTF. The DNA for the CDR3 is TGTGCCAGCAGCTTAGGGGGAGGGCCCGGGGGCTACACCTTC. The chain employs TRBV11-2 and TRBJ1-2; the D is unclear. Trimming pared 1 base from V and 8 bases from J, leaving 14 bases between. The CDR3 is made up of 14 amino acids. CDR1 is SGHAT, CDR2 FQNNGV, per germline.

In its sample, this clonotype was seen many times. V usage is TRBV15 and J usage is TRBJ2-7; 13 nucleotides align to TRBD2. The J segment lost 6 bases and the V segment lost 5 bases, leaving 4 bases of the junction unmatched. From germline, CDR1 is LNHNV and CDR2 YYDKDF (reference sequence). The CDR3 spans 14 residues. The DNA of the CDR3 is TGTGCCACCAGCGGAAGGACTAGCGGGAGCGAGCAGTACTTC. Encoded protein: CATSGRTSGSEQYF.

CDR3 in amino acids: CASSQLAGGYEQFF. In DNA form, the CDR3 reads TGTGCCAGCAGTCAACTAGCGGGAGGCTATGAGCAGTTCTTC. V and J are TRBV12-3 or TRBV12-4 and TRBJ2-1; 12 bases map to TRBD2. The V and J ends lost 5 bases and 8 bases, in that order; junction bases with no gene match: 4. This CDR3 contains 14 residues.

This clonotype was counted ten times or more. The V call is TRBV27, the J call TRBJ2-5, with a tentative D call TRBD2 (6 bases). The CDR3 contains 15 residues. V was clipped by 3 bases and J by 4 bases, with 15 bases between them. Looked up from germline, CDR1 is MNHEY and CDR2 is SMNVEV (reference sequence). The CDR3 spells CASSFASALRETQYF. The CDR3, as DNA: TGTGCCAGCAGTTTTGCTAGCGCTCTGAGAGAGACCCAGTACTTC.

This clonotype was recorded many times. The chain recombines TRBV5-4 with TRBJ2-3; D possibly corresponds to TRBD2 (5 bases). The germline gives CDR1 SGHNT, CDR2 YYREEE (reference sequence). Trimming pared 4 bases from V and 1 base from J, leaving 10 bases between. The CDR3 loop spans 14 amino acids. CDR3 in amino acids: CASSAPGGTDTQYF. CDR3 DNA sequence: TGTGCCAGCAGCGCACCCGGGGGCACAGATACGCAGTATTTT.

This clonotype was found many times. The gene calls are TRBV6-2 or TRBV6-3 and TRBJ2-1; D unclear. V gave up 0 bases and J gave up 0 bases, with 9 bases separating them. The CDR3 runs 16 residues. From germline, CDR1 is MNHEY and CDR2 SVGEGT. CDR3 in amino acids: CASSYSTGLSYNEQFF. CDR3 bases: TGTGCCAGCAGTTACTCGACGGGCCTCTCCTACAATGAGCAGTTCTTC.

Ten or more counts support this clonotype. This chain uses TRBV9 with TRBJ1-6; D is possibly TRBD1 (5 bases). V was shortened by 0 bases and J by 7 bases, with 11 bases between the two germline ends. The germline V gene encodes CDR1 SGDLS and CDR2 YYNGEE. The CDR3 loop spans 15 amino acids. The CDR3 DNA sequence: TGTGCCAGCAGCGTAGATCAGGGATCGAATTCACCCCTCCACTTT. This encodes CASSVDQGSNSPLHF.

This clonotype was seen repeatedly, ten times or more. J is TRBJ2-4 and V is TRBV2; maybe TRBD2 (5 bases). Trimming shortened V by 5 bases and J by 2 bases, and 7 bases separated the two germline ends. This CDR3 comprises 13 residues. Germline V CDR1 and CDR2: SNHLY, FYNNEI. Here the CDR3 reads CASSTGTKNIQYF. The CDR3 nucleotides read TGTGCCAGCAGTACGGGAACCAAAAACATTCAGTACTTC.

The gene calls are TRBV5-6 and TRBJ2-5; D is unresolved. Germline assignment: CDR1 SGHDT and CDR2 YYEEEE. The germline V and J ends were trimmed by 0 bases and 4 bases, with 10 bases remaining between them. This CDR3 region has 14 residues. CDR3 DNA: TGTGCCAGCAGCTTGGTCACAACGGGAGAGACCCAGTACTTC. Its translation: CASSLVTTGETQYF.

This clonotype was counted at least ten times. The rearrangement links TRBV19 to TRBJ1-2; no firm D call. Trimming left V 2 bases short and J 8 bases short, with 12 bases between. The germline V gene encodes CDR1 LNHDA and CDR2 SQIVND (reference sequence). The CDR3 totals 13 residues. For the CDR3, the DNA is TGTGCCAGTAGTATATTAGGCGAGGCGGGCTACACCTTC. This codes for CASSILGEAGYTF.

This clonotype turned up a few times. This chain uses TRBV6-1 with TRBJ2-6; D may be TRBD1 (5 bases). Germline V gene lookup returns CDR1 MNHNS and CDR2 SASEGT. The CDR3 loop spans 16 amino acids. V gave up 9 bases and J gave up 0 bases, with 15 bases separating them. The CDR3 DNA is TGTGCCAGTATGACAGATCCGGTCTCTGGGGCCAACGTCCTGACTTTC. This gives the protein CASMTDPVSGANVLTF.

This clonotype was recorded at least ten times. The genes are TRBV3-1 and TRBJ2-3, with 9 bases fitting TRBD1. The CDR3 runs to 16 residues. Per germline, CDR1 LGHDT and CDR2 YNNKEL (reference sequence). V shed 2 bases, J shed 2 bases, and the junction held 5 bases outside the gene matches. CDR3 region: CASSQWGTGPTDTQYF. The CDR3 coding sequence is TGTGCCAGCAGCCAATGGGGGACAGGGCCCACAGATACGCAGTATTTT.

A note on this clonotype: This may be a read error, as it is one base from a much larger clone. This sequence joins TRBV7-6 and TRBJ1-1, with D perhaps matching TRBD1 (6 bases). The CDR3 covers 16 residues. Germline loops: CDR1 SGHVS, CDR2 FNYEAQ. V was trimmed by 1 base and J by 6 bases, leaving 18 bases between them. As DNA, the CDR3 is TGTGCCAGCAGCTTAGGCATACAGGGCAGCGGCCCTGAAGCTTTCTTT. Amino acid sequence: CASSLGIQGSGPEAFF. The variable domain in full, with the rest retrieved from reference TRBV7-6 and TRBJ1-1, is GAGVSQSPRYKVTKRGQDVALRCDPISGHVSLYWYRQALGQGPEFLTYFNYEAQQDKSGLPNDRFSAERPEGSISTLTIQRTEQRDSAMYRCASSLGIQGSGPEAFFGQGTRLTVV.

Many counts were recorded for this clonotype. The rearrangement links TRBV10-2 to TRBJ1-1; D gene ambiguous. From germline, CDR1 is WSHSY and CDR2 SAAADI. CDR3 length: 13 amino acids. Between the trimmed V and J ends, which lost 3 bases and 3 bases, there was a span of 8 bases. The CDR3 spells CASSEWSDTEAFF. The CDR3 nucleotides read TGCGCCAGCAGTGAATGGTCAGACACTGAAGCTTTCTTT.

This clonotype has ten or more counts. V gene TRBV20-1 combines with J gene TRBJ1-6; D perhaps matches TRBD1 (5 bases). This CDR3 spans 15 amino acids. Trimming took 0 bases from V and 3 from J, leaving 9 bases between them. The V gene's germline CDR1 is DFQATT and CDR2 SNEGSKA (reference sequence). Written as DNA, the CDR3 is TGCAGTGCTAGAGATCGGGGGTTCTATAATTCACCCCTCCACTTT. Amino acid sequence: CSARDRGFYNSPLHF.

A few counts support this clonotype. The chain has TRBV12-3 or TRBV12-4 and TRBJ1-1; 7 nucleotides align to TRBD1. The V and J ends lost 6 bases and 8 bases, in that order; junction bases with no gene match: 6. This CDR3 has 12 amino acids. As DNA, the CDR3 is TGTGCCAGCAGCCTGACAGGGTTCGAAGCTTTCTTT. Translating gives CASSLTGFEAFF.

This clonotype occurred a few times. This chain uses TRBV6-1 with TRBJ1-2, with 10 positions matching TRBD1. The CDR3 extends over 15 amino acids. CDR1 and CDR2 from the germline V gene are MNHNS and SASEGT. Trimming removed 4 bases from V and 5 bases from J; junction bases left unmatched: 7. CDR3 amino acids: CASSVRTGGFYGYTF. The CDR3 nucleotides read TGTGCCAGCAGTGTAAGGACAGGGGGGTTTTATGGCTACACCTTC.

The chain's CDR3 is CASSVAWGERPLHF. CDR3 DNA sequence: TGTGCCAGCAGCGTAGCTTGGGGGGAAAGGCCCCTCCACTTT. This chain links TRBV9 with TRBJ1-6; D perhaps matches TRBD1 (5 bases). The CDR3 has 14 amino acids. Germline lookup yields CDR1 SGDLS and CDR2 YYNGEE. Deletions cut 0 bases from V and 13 bases from J, with 14 bases between.